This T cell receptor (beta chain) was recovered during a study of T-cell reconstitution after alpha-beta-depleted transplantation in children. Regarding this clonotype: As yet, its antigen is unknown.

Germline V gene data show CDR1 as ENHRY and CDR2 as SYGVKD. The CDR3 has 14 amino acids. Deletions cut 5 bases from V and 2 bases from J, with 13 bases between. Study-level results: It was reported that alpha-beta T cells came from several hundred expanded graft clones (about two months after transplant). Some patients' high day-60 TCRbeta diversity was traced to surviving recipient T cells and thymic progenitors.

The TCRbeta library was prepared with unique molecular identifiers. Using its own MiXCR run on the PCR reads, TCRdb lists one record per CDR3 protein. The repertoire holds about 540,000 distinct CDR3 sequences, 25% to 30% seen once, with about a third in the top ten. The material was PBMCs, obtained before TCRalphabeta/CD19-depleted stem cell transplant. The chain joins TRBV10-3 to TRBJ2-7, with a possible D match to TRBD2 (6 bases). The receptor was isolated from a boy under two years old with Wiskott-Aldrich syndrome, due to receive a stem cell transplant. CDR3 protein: CAISSSGSTYEQYF. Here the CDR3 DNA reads TGTGCCATCAGTAGTAGCGGTTCCACCTACGAGCAGTACTTC.